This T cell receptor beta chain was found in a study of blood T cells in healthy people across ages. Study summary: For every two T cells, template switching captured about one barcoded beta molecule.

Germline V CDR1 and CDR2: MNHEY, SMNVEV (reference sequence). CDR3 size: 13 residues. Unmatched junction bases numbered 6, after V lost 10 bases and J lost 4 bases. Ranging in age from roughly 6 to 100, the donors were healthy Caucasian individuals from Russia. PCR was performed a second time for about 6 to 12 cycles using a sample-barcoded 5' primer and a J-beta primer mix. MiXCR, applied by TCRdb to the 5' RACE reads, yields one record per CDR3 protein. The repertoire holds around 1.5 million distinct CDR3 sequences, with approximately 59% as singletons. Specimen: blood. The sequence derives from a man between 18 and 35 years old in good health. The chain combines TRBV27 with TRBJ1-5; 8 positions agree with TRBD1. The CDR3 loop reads CATGGGSNQPQHF. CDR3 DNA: TGTGCCACAGGGGGCGGATCTAATCAGCCCCAGCATTTT.